This is a list of T cell receptor beta chains from one sample in a study of shared clonotypes between healthy human individuals. Using immunoSEQ multiplex PCR, the repertoire was profiled, and TCRdb retains in-frame clones only, with some absent. The repertoire holds about 2.5 million clones, with around 93% as singletons. The material sequenced was naive CD4+ T cells from PBMCs. Receptors were obtained from a man younger than 30 in good health. Some clones in this sample may be carry-over from other donors' samples. Both conserved end residues are part of each CDR3. Fields, in order: CDR3 protein, CDR3 DNA, clone size, V gene, J gene, D gene. D genes are given only for firm matches. Where a row states a size, it is once, few, many or the class of an expanded clone; other rows omit it.

cdr3_aa: CASSFISGSSDTQYF
cdr3_nt: TGTGCCAGCAGCTTCATTAGCGGGAGTAGTGATACGCAGTATTTT
clone_size: -
v_call: TRBV7-3
j_call: TRBJ2-3
d_call: TRBD2

cdr3_aa: CASSLQGATNEKLFF
cdr3_nt: TGTGCCAGCAGCCTTCAGGGGGCGACTAATGAAAAACTGTTTTTT
clone_size: -
v_call: TRBV6-6
j_call: TRBJ1-4
d_call: TRBD1

cdr3_aa: CASSRIGAGELFF
cdr3_nt: TGTGCCAGCAGCCGTATAGGTGCCGGGGAGCTGTTTTTT
clone_size: -
v_call: TRBV5-6
j_call: TRBJ2-2
d_call: -

cdr3_aa: CASSLNSGLGETQYF
cdr3_nt: TGTGCCAGCAGCTTAAATTCAGGTCTGGGGGAGACCCAGTACTTC
clone_size: few
v_call: TRBV7-3
j_call: TRBJ2-5
d_call: -

cdr3_aa: CASSRLARTDTQYF
cdr3_nt: TGTGCCAGTAGTAGACTAGCGCGCACAGATACGCAGTATTTT
clone_size: -
v_call: TRBV19
j_call: TRBJ2-3
d_call: TRBD2

cdr3_aa: CASTQSGGAGNTIYF
cdr3_nt: TGTGCCAGCACCCAAAGCGGGGGAGCTGGAAACACCATATATTTT
clone_size: -
v_call: TRBV21-1
j_call: TRBJ1-3
d_call: -

cdr3_aa: CSVAAGEETQYF
cdr3_nt: TGCAGCGTTGCGGCGGGCGAAGAGACCCAGTACTTC
clone_size: -
v_call: TRBV29-1
j_call: TRBJ2-5
d_call: -

cdr3_aa: CASSFHGQTYNEKLFF
cdr3_nt: TGTGCCAGCAGCTTCCACGGACAGACCTATAATGAAAAACTGTTTTTT
clone_size: -
v_call: TRBV28
j_call: TRBJ1-4
d_call: -

cdr3_aa: CASSTGLADYTGELFF
cdr3_nt: TGCGCCAGCAGCACTGGACTAGCGGACTACACCGGGGAGCTGTTTTTT
clone_size: -
v_call: TRBV5-1
j_call: TRBJ2-2
d_call: TRBD2

cdr3_aa: CASSNGQGRQPQHF
cdr3_nt: TGTGCCAGCAGTAATGGACAGGGCCGGCAGCCCCAGCATTTT
clone_size: few
v_call: TRBV6-5
j_call: TRBJ1-5
d_call: TRBD1

cdr3_aa: CASPPREGLGTDTQYF
cdr3_nt: TGTGCCAGCCCCCCGCGGGAGGGACTCGGCACAGATACGCAGTATTTT
clone_size: once
v_call: TRBV28
j_call: TRBJ2-3
d_call: TRBD2

cdr3_aa: CASSILAEEQFF
cdr3_nt: TGTGCCAGTAGTATCCTAGCGGAAGAGCAGTTCTTC
clone_size: -
v_call: TRBV19
j_call: TRBJ2-1
d_call: TRBD2

cdr3_aa: CSVDYGSGTDTQYF
cdr3_nt: TGCAGCGTTGACTACGGGAGTGGAACAGATACGCAGTATTTT
clone_size: -
v_call: TRBV29-1
j_call: TRBJ2-3
d_call: -

cdr3_aa: CASSESTLMSPPGADTQYF
cdr3_nt: TGCGCCAGCAGTGAGTCGACTCTCATGTCCCCACCTGGGGCAGATACGCAGTATTTT
clone_size: -
v_call: TRBV10-1
j_call: TRBJ2-3
d_call: -

cdr3_aa: CASSYPEGSNEQFF
cdr3_nt: TGTGCCAGCAGTTACCCCGAGGGGAGCAATGAGCAGTTCTTC
clone_size: -
v_call: TRBV6-5
j_call: TRBJ2-1
d_call: -

cdr3_aa: CASSLAGSGYTF
cdr3_nt: TGTGCCAGCAGTTTGGCGGGGAGCGGCTACACCTTC
clone_size: -
v_call: TRBV27
j_call: TRBJ1-2
d_call: -

cdr3_aa: CASSIGTTDTQYF
cdr3_nt: TGTGCCAGCAGCATCGGGACCACAGATACGCAGTATTTT
clone_size: -
v_call: TRBV7-9
j_call: TRBJ2-3
d_call: -

cdr3_aa: CASSPGTGNAEAFF
cdr3_nt: TGTGCCAGCAGCCCTGGGACAGGGAACGCTGAAGCTTTCTTT
clone_size: -
v_call: TRBV7-8
j_call: TRBJ1-1
d_call: TRBD1

cdr3_aa: CASSSPSGSTYEQYF
cdr3_nt: TGTGCCAGCAGTTCCCCCAGCGGGAGCACCTACGAGCAGTACTTC
clone_size: -
v_call: TRBV6-5
j_call: TRBJ2-7
d_call: TRBD2

cdr3_aa: CASSVGGFDSSYTF
cdr3_nt: TGTGCCAGCAGTGTGGGGGGCTTCGATAGTAGCTACACCTTC
clone_size: -
v_call: TRBV2
j_call: TRBJ1-2
d_call: -

cdr3_aa: CASSPGGIADTQYF
cdr3_nt: TGCGCCAGCAGCCCCGGAGGGATAGCAGATACGCAGTATTTT
clone_size: once
v_call: TRBV5-1
j_call: TRBJ2-3
d_call: -

cdr3_aa: CASSLALGISGNTIYF
cdr3_nt: TGCGCCAGCAGCTTGGCCTTAGGGATCTCTGGAAACACCATATATTTT
clone_size: -
v_call: TRBV5-1
j_call: TRBJ1-3
d_call: -

cdr3_aa: CASRPEWGSYGYTF
cdr3_nt: TGTGCCAGCAGGCCAGAGTGGGGGTCCTATGGCTACACCTTC
clone_size: -
v_call: TRBV28
j_call: TRBJ1-2
d_call: -

cdr3_aa: CASSTSDQQPQHF
cdr3_nt: TGTGCCAGCAGTACATCTGACCAACAGCCCCAGCATTTT
clone_size: few
v_call: TRBV6-5
j_call: TRBJ1-5
d_call: -